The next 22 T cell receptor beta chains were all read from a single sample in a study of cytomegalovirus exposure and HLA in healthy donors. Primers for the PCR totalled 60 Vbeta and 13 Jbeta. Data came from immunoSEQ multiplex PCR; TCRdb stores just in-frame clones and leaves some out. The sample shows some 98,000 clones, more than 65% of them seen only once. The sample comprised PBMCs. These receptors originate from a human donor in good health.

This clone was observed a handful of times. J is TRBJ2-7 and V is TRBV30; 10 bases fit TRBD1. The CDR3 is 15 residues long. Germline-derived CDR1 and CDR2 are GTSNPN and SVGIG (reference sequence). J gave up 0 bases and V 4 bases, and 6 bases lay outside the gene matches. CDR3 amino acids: CAWNSGTGVSYEQYF. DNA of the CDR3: TGTGCCTGGAACTCCGGGACAGGGGTCTCCTACGAGCAGTACTTC.

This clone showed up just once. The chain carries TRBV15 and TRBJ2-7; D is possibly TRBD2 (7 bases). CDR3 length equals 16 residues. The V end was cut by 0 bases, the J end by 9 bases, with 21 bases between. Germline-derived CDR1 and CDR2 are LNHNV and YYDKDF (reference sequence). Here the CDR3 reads CATSRDDRRRGAGQYF. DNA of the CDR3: TGTGCCACCAGCAGAGATGATCGTAGACGGGGGGCCGGGCAGTACTTC.

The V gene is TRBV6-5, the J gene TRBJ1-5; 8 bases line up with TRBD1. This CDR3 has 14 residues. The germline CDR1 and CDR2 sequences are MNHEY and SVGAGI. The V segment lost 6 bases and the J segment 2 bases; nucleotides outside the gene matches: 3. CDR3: CASRGQGGNQPQHF. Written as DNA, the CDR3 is TGTGCCAGCAGAGGACAGGGAGGCAATCAGCCCCAGCATTTT.

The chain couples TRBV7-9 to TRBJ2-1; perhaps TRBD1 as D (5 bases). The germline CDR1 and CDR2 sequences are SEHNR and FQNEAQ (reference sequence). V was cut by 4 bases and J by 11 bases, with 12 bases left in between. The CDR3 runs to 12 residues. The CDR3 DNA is TGTGCCAGCAGCTCGCAGGGAACTAAGCAGTTCTTC. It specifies CASSSQGTKQFF. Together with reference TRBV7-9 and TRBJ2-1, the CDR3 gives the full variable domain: DTGVSQNPRHKITKRGQNVTFRCDPISEHNRLYWYRQTLGQGPEFLTYFQNEAQLEKSRLLSDRFSAERPKGSFSTLEIQRTEQGDSAMYLCASSSQGTKQFFGPGTRLTVL.

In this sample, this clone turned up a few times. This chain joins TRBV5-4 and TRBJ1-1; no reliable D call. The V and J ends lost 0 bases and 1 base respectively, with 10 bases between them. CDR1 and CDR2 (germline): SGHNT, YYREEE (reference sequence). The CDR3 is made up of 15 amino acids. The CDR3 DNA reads TGTGCCAGCAGCTTGGGGCCTGGCCAGAACACTGAAGCTTTCTTT. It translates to CASSLGPGQNTEAFF. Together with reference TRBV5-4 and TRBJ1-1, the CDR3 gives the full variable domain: ETGVTQSPTHLIKTRGQQVTLRCSSQSGHNTVSWYQQALGQGPQFIFQYYREEENGRGNFPPRFSGLQFPNYSSELNVNALELDDSALYLCASSLGPGQNTEAFFGQGTRLTVV.

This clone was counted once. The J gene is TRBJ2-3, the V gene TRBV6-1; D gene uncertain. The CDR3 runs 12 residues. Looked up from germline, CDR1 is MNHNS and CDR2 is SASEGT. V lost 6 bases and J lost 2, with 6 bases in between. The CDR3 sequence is CASRDFTDTQYF. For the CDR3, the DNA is TGTGCCAGCAGAGACTTCACAGATACGCAGTATTTT.

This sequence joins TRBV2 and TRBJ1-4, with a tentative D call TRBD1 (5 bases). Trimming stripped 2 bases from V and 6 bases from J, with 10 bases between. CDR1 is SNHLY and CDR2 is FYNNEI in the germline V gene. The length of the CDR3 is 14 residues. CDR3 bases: TGTGCCAGCAGTGAATGGGGAGGGGATGAAAAACTGTTTTTT. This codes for CASSEWGGDEKLFF. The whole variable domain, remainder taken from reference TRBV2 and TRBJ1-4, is EPEVTQTPSHQVTQMGQEVILRCVPISNHLYFYWYRQILGQKVEFLVSFYNNEISEKSEIFDDQFSVERPDGSNFTLKIRSTKLEDSAMYFCASSEWGGDEKLFFGSGTQLSVL.

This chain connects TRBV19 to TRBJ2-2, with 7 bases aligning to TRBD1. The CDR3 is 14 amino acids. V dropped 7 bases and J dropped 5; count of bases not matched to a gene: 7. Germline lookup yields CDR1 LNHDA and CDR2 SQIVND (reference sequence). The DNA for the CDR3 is TGTGCCAGTACTTACAGGGGAGAGACCGGGGAGCTGTTTTTT. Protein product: CASTYRGETGELFF.

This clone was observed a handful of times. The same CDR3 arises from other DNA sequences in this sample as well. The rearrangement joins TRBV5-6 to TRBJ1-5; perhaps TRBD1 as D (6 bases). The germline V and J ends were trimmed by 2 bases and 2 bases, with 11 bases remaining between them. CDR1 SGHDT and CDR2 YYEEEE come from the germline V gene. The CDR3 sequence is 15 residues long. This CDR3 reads CASSFRGVGNQPQHF. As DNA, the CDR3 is TGTGCCAGCAGCTTCAGGGGAGTCGGCAATCAGCCCCAGCATTTT.

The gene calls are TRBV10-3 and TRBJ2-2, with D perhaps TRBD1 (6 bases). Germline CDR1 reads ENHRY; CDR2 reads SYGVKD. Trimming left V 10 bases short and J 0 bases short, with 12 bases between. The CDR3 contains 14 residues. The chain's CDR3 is CATHTGTNTGELFF. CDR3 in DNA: TGTGCCACTCATACAGGGACGAACACCGGGGAGCTGTTTTTT.

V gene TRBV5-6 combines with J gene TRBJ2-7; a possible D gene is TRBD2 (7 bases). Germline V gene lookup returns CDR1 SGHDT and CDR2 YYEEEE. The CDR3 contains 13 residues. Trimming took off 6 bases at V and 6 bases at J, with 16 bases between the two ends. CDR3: CASTGRGAAEQYF. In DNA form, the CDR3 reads TGTGCCAGCACCGGACGGGGGGCTGCCGAGCAGTACTTC.

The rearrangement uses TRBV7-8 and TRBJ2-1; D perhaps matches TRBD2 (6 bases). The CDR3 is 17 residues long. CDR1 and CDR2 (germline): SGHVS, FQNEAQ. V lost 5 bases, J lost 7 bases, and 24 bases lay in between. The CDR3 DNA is TGTGCCAGCAGCCCCCCCATAGCGGTTTTAGTTGGGAATGAGCAGTTCTTC. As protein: CASSPPIAVLVGNEQFF.

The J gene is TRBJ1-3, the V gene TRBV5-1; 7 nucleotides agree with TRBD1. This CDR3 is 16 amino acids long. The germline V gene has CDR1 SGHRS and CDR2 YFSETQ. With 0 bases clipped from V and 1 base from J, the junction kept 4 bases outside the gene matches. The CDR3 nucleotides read TGCGCCAGCAGCTTGGGGGTGACAGGGTCTGGAAACACCATATATTTT. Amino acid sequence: CASSLGVTGSGNTIYF.

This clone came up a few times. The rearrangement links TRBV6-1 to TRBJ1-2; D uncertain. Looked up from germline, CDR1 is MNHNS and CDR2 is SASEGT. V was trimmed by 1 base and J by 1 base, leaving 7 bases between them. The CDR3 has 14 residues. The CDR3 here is CASSEGRVNYGYTF. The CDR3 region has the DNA TGTGCCAGCAGTGAAGGGCGGGTTAACTATGGCTACACCTTC.

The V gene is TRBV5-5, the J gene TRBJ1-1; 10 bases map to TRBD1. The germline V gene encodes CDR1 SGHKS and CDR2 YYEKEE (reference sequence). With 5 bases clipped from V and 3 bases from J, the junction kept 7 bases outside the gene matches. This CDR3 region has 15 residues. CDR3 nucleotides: TGTGCCAGCAGGCAAGCCGGGACAGGGGACACTGAAGCTTTCTTT. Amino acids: CASRQAGTGDTEAFF.

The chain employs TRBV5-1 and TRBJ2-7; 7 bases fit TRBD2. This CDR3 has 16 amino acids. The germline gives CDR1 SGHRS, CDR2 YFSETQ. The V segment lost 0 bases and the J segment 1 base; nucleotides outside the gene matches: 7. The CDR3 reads CASSLDRTSVSYEQYF. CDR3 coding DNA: TGCGCCAGCAGCTTGGATCGAACTAGCGTTTCCTACGAGCAGTACTTC.

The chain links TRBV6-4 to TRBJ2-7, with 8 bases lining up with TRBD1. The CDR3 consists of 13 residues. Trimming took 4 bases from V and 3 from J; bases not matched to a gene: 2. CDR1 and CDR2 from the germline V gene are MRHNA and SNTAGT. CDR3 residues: CASSVDRGYEQYF. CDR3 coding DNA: TGTGCCAGCAGTGTCGACAGGGGCTACGAGCAGTACTTC.

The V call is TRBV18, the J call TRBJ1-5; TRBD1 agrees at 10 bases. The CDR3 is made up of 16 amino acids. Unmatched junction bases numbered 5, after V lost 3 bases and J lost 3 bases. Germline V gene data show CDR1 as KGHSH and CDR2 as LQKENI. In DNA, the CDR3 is TGTGCCAGCTCACCTTCCGGGACAGGGGACAATCAGCCCCAGCATTTT. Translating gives CASSPSGTGDNQPQHF.

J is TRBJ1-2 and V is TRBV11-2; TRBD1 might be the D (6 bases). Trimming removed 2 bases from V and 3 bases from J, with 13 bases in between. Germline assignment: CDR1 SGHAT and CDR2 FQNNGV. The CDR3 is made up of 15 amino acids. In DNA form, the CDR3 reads TGTGCCAGCAGCTTACGCCGGACAGCCGACTATGGCTACACCTTC. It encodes CASSLRRTADYGYTF.

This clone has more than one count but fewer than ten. The CDR3 here is CASSINRGQGTDTQYF. The CDR3 DNA follows: TGTGCCAGCAGTATTAACAGGGGGCAGGGCACAGATACGCAGTATTTT. The chain joins TRBV27 to TRBJ2-3; 9 bases align to TRBD1. CDR3 size: 16 residues. J was trimmed by 1 base and V by 5 bases; bases with no gene match: 7. Per the germline V gene, CDR1 is MNHEY and CDR2 is SMNVEV (reference sequence).

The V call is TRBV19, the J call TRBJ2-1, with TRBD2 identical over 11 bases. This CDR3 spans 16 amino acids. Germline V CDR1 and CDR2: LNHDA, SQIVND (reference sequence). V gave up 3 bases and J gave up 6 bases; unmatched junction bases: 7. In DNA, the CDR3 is TGTGCCAGTAGTATGGTAGCGGGGGGGCCGGGCAATGAGCAGTTCTTC. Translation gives CASSMVAGGPGNEQFF. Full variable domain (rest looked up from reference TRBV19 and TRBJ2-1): DGGITQSPKYLFRKEGQNVTLSCEQNLNHDAMYWYRQDPGQGLRLIYYSQIVNDFQKGDIAEGYSVSREKKESFPLTVTSAQKNPTAFYLCASSMVAGGPGNEQFFGPGTRLTVL.

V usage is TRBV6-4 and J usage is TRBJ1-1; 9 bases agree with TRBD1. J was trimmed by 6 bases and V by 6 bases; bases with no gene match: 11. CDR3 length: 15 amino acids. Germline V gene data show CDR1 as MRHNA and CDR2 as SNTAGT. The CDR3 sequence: CASSLEGGTGSEAFF. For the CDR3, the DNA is TGTGCCAGCAGCCTAGAGGGCGGGACAGGGTCTGAAGCTTTCTTT.